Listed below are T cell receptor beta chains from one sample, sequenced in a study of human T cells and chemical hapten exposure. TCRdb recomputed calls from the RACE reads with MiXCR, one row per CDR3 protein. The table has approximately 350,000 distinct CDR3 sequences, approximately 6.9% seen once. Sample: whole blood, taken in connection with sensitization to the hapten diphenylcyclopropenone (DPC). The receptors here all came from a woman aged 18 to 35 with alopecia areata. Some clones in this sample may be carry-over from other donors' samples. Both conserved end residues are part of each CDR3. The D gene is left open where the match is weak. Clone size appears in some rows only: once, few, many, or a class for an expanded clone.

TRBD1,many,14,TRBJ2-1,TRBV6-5,TGTGCCAGCAGACGGGACAGGGGCTACAATGAGCAGTTCTTC,CASRRDRGYNEQFF
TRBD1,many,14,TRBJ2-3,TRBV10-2,TGCGCCAGCAACGAACAGGGGGCGCGTGATACGCAGTATTTT,CASNEQGARDTQYF
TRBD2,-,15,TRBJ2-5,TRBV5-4,TGTGCCAGCAGGAGGCGGGGGGGCCTTGGTGAGACCCAGTACTTC,CASRRRGGLGETQYF
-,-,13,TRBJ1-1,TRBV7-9,TGTGCCAGCAGCTCGGCTACAGGGCGCGGAGCTTTCTTT,CASSSATGRGAFF
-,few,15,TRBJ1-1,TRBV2,TGTGCCAGCGGACGACCGGGACCGCCGAACACTGAAGCTTTCTTT,CASGRPGPPNTEAFF
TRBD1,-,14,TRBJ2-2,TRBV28,TGTGCCACCGTCGGGACAGTGAACACCGGGGAGCTGTTTTTT,CATVGTVNTGELFF
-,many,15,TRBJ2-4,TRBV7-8,TGTGCCAGCAGCTTGAAACTTATAGCCAAAAACATTCAGTACTTC,CASSLKLIAKNIQYF
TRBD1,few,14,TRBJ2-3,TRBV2,TGTGCCAGCACCGAGAACAGGGGCTTTGATACGCAGTATTTT,CASTENRGFDTQYF
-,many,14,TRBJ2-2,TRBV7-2,TGTGCCAGCAGCTTATTCGAAGACACCGGGGAGCTGTTTTTT,CASSLFEDTGELFF
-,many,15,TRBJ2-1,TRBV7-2,TGTGCCAGCAGCTTAGGTGGGGTTCGGTACAATGAGCAGTTCTTC,CASSLGGVRYNEQFF
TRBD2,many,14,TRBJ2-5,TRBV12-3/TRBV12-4,TGTGCCAGCAGCTTGACTAGCGGCCAAGAGACCCAGTACTTC,CASSLTSGQETQYF
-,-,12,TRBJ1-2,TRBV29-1,TGCAGCGTTGAGGCAGTACGAGTCGGCTACACCTTC,CSVEAVRVGYTF
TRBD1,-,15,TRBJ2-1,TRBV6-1,TGTGCCAGCAAGGGGGACAGGCCCGGATACAATGAGCAGTTCTTC,CASKGDRPGYNEQFF
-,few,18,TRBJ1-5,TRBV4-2,TGTGCCAGCAGCCAAGATCTCCCGAGCTATGCTAGCAATCAGCCCCAGCATTTT,CASSQDLPSYASNQPQHF
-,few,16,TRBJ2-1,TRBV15,TGTGCCACCAGCAAAGCCGGGGCCAGCTCCTACAATGAGCAGTTCTTC,CATSKAGASSYNEQFF
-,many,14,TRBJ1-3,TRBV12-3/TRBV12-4,TGTGCCAGCAGTTTCGAGACCTCTGGAAACACCATATATTTT,CASSFETSGNTIYF
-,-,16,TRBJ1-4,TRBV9,TGTGCCAGCAGCCCCCGAGGTTGGGGAAGTAATGAAAAACTGTTTTTT,CASSPRGWGSNEKLFF
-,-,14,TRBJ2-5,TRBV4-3,TGCGCCAGCAGCCAAGATAATGCAGGGGAGACCCAGTACTTC,CASSQDNAGETQYF
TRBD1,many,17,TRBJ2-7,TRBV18,TGTGCCAGCTCACCTCTACCGGGACAGGGAGCCTCCTACGAGCAGTACTTC,CASSPLPGQGASYEQYF
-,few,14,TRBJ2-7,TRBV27,TGTGCCAGCAGTTTATCGCCCGGGGGCCACGAGCAGTACTTC,CASSLSPGGHEQYF
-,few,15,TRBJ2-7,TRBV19,TGTGCCAGTAGCAAGGTGTCCGACAGCGCCTACGAGCAGTACTTC,CASSKVSDSAYEQYF
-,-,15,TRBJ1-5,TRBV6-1,TGTGCCAGCAGTCCCTCGCGGGGGGGCAATCAGCCCCAGCATTTT,CASSPSRGGNQPQHF
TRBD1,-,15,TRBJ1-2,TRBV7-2,TGTGCCAGCAGCTTAGGGGACAGTTACTTCTATGGCTACACCTTC,CASSLGDSYFYGYTF
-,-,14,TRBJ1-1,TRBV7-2,TGTGCCAGCAGCCCAGGCATTTTGAACACTGAAGCTTTCTTT,CASSPGILNTEAFF
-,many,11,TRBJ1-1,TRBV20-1,TGCAGTGCTAGAGCCATTAGCGAAGCTTTCTTT,CSARAISEAFF
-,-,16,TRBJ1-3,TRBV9,TGTGCCAGCAGCGAAAACGCAGGGAGCTCTGGAAACACCATATATTTT,CASSENAGSSGNTIYF
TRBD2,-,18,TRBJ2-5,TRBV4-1,TGCGCCAGCAGCCAAGTTGGTCTGTCCGGCGGGGGGGTAGAGACCCAGTACTTC,CASSQVGLSGGGVETQYF
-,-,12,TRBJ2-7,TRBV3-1,TGTGCCAGCAGTCAAGCCCCGGACGAGCAGTACTTC,CASSQAPDEQYF
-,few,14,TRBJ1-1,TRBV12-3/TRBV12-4,TGTGCCAGCAGCAAAGACAGGTTGGACACTGAAGCTTTCTTT,CASSKDRLDTEAFF
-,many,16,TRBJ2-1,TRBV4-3,TGCGCCAGCAGCCAAGCCGAGGGCGTGGCTAGCAATGAGCAGTTCTTC,CASSQAEGVASNEQFF
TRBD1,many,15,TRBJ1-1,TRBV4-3,TGCGCCAGCAGCCAAGTGTACAGGGGGGGGACTGAAGCTTTCTTT,CASSQVYRGGTEAFF
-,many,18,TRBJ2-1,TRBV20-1,TGCAGTGCCACAAGAGAGTCCCCGTCAAGAAGCTCCTACAATGAGCAGTTCTTC,CSATRESPSRSSYNEQFF
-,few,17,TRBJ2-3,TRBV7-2,TGTGCCAGCAGCTCTACGACTTCCGATCCACCCAGTTATACGCAGTATTTT,CASSSTTSDPPSYTQYF
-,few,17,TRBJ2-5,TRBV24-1,TGTGCCACCAGTGATTTTGACCTGGTCCGGGGCTGGGAGACCCAGTACTTC,CATSDFDLVRGWETQYF
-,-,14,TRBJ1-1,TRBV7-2,TGTGCCAGCAGCTTACTGCGTTCGGGCAATGAAGCTTTCTTT,CASSLLRSGNEAFF
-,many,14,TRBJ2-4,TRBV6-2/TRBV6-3,TGTGCCAGCACGCCCCTCGAGGCCAACGTCATTCAGTACTTC,CASTPLEANVIQYF
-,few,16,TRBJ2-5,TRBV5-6,TGTGCCAGCAGCTTGTTGTCGGGGGACTTCCAAGAGACCCAGTACTTC,CASSLLSGDFQETQYF
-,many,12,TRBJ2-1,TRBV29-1,TGCAGCGTTGAAGGACAAATGTCTGAGCAGTTCTTC,CSVEGQMSEQFF
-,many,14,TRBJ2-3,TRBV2,TGTGCCAGCAGTGATCAGCGGAAGACAGATACGCAGTATTTT,CASSDQRKTDTQYF
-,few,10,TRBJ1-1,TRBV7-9,TGTGCCAGCAGCTTAGATCTAACTTTCTTT,CASSLDLTFF
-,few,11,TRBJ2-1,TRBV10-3,TGTGCCACTACGATTGGGGATGAGCAGTTCTTC,CATTIGDEQFF
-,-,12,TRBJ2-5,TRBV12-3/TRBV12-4,TGTGCCACCCAGCAGGGACAAGAGACCCAGTACTTC,CATQQGQETQYF
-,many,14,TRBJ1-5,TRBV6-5,TGTGCCAGCAGTTACGGCAAGGGGAGTCAGCCCCAGCATTTT,CASSYGKGSQPQHF
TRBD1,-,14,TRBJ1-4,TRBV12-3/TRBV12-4,TGTGCCAGCAGTTTTAACAGGGGTAATGAAAAACTGTTTTTT,CASSFNRGNEKLFF
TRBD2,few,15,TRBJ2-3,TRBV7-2,TGTGCCAGCAGCTTAAGGGGACTAGTGACAGATACGCAGTATTTT,CASSLRGLVTDTQYF
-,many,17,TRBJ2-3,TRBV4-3,TGCGCCAGCTCGGGACGGCGTTTCGGGTCCGCCCAAGATACGCAGTATTTT,CASSGRRFGSAQDTQYF
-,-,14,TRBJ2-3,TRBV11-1,TGTGCCAGCAGCTTACGGGGGGCCCCAGATACGCAGTATTTT,CASSLRGAPDTQYF
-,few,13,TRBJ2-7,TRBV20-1,TGCAGTGCTAGAGACGACAGCTCCTACGAGCAGTACTTC,CSARDDSSYEQYF
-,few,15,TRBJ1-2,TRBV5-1,TGCGCCACCGCCCCAGGGCCCAGAGCTAACTATGGCTACACCTTC,CATAPGPRANYGYTF
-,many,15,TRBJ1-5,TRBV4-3,TGCGCCAGCAGCCAAGATTTAACAACGACTAATGGACAGCATTTT,CASSQDLTTTNGQHF
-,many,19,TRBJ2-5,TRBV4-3,TGCGCCAGCAGCCAAGGTGGCCGGGGCAGCGGTATAAGGGGAGAGACCCAGTACTTC,CASSQGGRGSGIRGETQYF
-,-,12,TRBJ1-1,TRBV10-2,TGCGCCAGCAGTGACGATGGGGCCGAAGCTTTCTTT,CASSDDGAEAFF
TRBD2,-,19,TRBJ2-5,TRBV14,TGTGCCAGCAGCCAAGATCTGGCGGGGGGGCCTTCGACCCAAGAGACCCAGTACTTC,CASSQDLAGGPSTQETQYF
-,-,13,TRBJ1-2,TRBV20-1,TGCAGTGCCATCGCGGGGGTTATCTATGGCTACACCTTC,CSAIAGVIYGYTF
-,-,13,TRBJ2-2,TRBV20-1,TGCAGTGCCAGGCTTCTAGCGACCGGGGAGCTGTTTTTT,CSARLLATGELFF
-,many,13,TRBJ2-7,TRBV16,TGTGCCAGCAGCCAATACAGGGAGGGCGAGCAGTACTTC,CASSQYREGEQYF
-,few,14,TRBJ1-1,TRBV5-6,TGTGCCAGCAGCCGGGAGGAGATTTACACTGAAGCTTTCTTT,CASSREEIYTEAFF
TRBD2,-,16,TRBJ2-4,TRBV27,TGTGCCAGCAGTCCCGGCCGGGGGGAAGCCAAAAACATTCAGTACTTC,CASSPGRGEAKNIQYF
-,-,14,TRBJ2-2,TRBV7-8,TGTGCCAGCAGCTTTCGTCCCAACACCGGGGAGCTGTTTTTT,CASSFRPNTGELFF